These T cell receptor beta chains were read from a single sample in a study of Ad26.COV2.S vaccination and SARS-CoV-2 variants. Data came from immunoSEQ multiplex PCR; TCRdb stores just in-frame clones and leaves some out. The sample shows about 350,000 clones, approximately 86% of them seen only once. The sequences come from peripheral blood, collected in a trial of Ad26.COV2.S vaccine versus placebo. These receptors all stem from a person aged 18-65 years who received the Ad26.COV2.S COVID-19 vaccine or a placebo. Both conserved end residues are trimmed from each CDR3.

V gene: TRBV5-6
J gene: TRBJ2-4
CDR3 protein: ASSLIGGPAKNIQY

V gene: TRBV5-4
J gene: TRBJ2-7
CDR3 protein: ASSYGTFSYEQY

V gene: TRBV28
J gene: TRBJ2-7
CDR3 protein: ASSFSQYEQY

V gene: TRBV3-1/TRBV3-2
J gene: TRBJ2-7
CDR3 protein: ASSPAPRSPGYEQY

V gene: TRBV5-1
J gene: TRBJ1-1
CDR3 protein: ASSLGAMNTEAF

V gene: TRBV6-5
J gene: TRBJ2-1
CDR3 protein: ASRDRDPSLLL

V gene: TRBV10-3
J gene: TRBJ2-7
CDR3 protein: AIRGQGSSYEQY

V gene: TRBV28
J gene: TRBJ1-1
CDR3 protein: ASSLRQGAAF

V gene: TRBV2
J gene: TRBJ1-6
CDR3 protein: ASTQGNSPLH

V gene: TRBV5-4
J gene: TRBJ2-2
CDR3 protein: ASSLAGGGTGELF

V gene: TRBV4-3
J gene: TRBJ1-3
CDR3 protein: ASSQERNRMLSGNTIY

V gene: TRBV28
J gene: TRBJ2-3
CDR3 protein: ASSTSSRSADTQY

V gene: TRBV9
J gene: TRBJ2-7
CDR3 protein: ASSPGGANEQY

V gene: TRBV7-2
J gene: TRBJ2-5
CDR3 protein: ASSSQVTAQETQY

V gene: TRBV2
J gene: TRBJ2-7
CDR3 protein: ASSEEQGHEQY

V gene: TRBV18
J gene: TRBJ2-7
CDR3 protein: ASSVGEYEQY

V gene: TRBV5-1
J gene: TRBJ1-2
CDR3 protein: ASSTEPGYGYT

V gene: TRBV15
J gene: TRBJ1-3
CDR3 protein: ATSRDLGSGNTIY

V gene: TRBV5-1
J gene: TRBJ2-3
CDR3 protein: ASALGTGTYTDTQY

V gene: TRBV28
J gene: TRBJ1-2
CDR3 protein: ASSNRGPHYGYT

V gene: TRBV6-5
J gene: TRBJ1-5
CDR3 protein: ASSPTGYSNQPQH

V gene: TRBV5-1
J gene: TRBJ2-2
CDR3 protein: ASSLAGTGFTGELF